What follows are 31 T cell receptor beta chains derived from one specimen sequenced in a study of shared clonotypes between healthy human individuals (dated by TCRdb to the early 2020s). For the CD8 naive samples, CD45RO-negative cells were positively selected for CCR7, yielding a CD45RA+CCR7+ population from which TemRA cells were excluded. Libraries were made using the immunoSEQ multiplex PCR assay. TCRdb re-hosts the immuneACCESS table, in-frame sequences only. Its copies lack some clones; in the studies checked, an unresolved V gene accounts for under half of them, and the cause for the rest is not known. The sample table records hundreds of thousands of clones; approximately 96% of these occur just once. Of the sample, 0.11% falls within the top ten clones. The sequencing input was naive CD8+ T cells sorted from blood. Sample cell subset or site, as interpreted from the label and publication: CD45RA+CCR7+. Receptor source: a woman aged 30 to 39 in good health.

This rearrangement joins TRBV5-5 to TRBJ2-7; 7 bases agree with TRBD2. The CDR3 has 13 amino acids. Unmatched junction bases numbered 4, after V lost 7 bases and J lost 0 bases. Germline V lookup: CDR1 SGHKS, CDR2 YYEKEE (reference sequence). CDR3 nucleotides: TGTGCCAGCGCGGGAGCTGGCTCCTACGAGCAGTACTTC. Encoded protein: CASAGAGSYEQYF.

This clone was counted a single time. The CDR3: CASSPPGQETQYF. The DNA of the CDR3 is TGTGCCAGCAGCCCACCGGGTCAAGAGACCCAGTACTTC. This chain uses TRBV25-1 with TRBJ2-5; D gene ambiguous. The CDR3 runs 13 residues. V lost 6 bases and J lost 2, with 10 bases in between. Germline CDR1 MGHDK, CDR2 SYGVNS.

A remark on this clone: Other nucleotide sequences in the sample specify the same CDR3. The J gene is TRBJ2-5, the V gene TRBV28; no clear D. The CDR3 is 13 amino acids. V dropped 6 bases and J dropped 5 bases, with 13 bases sitting between them. In germline, CDR1 is MDHEN, CDR2 SYDVKM. The CDR3 nucleotides are TGTGCCAGCAGCCCGCTCGTCGGGGAGACCCAGTACTTC. Translated, it gives CASSPLVGETQYF. Complete variable domain (other parts from reference TRBV28 and TRBJ2-5): DVKVTQSSRYLVKRTGEKVFLECVQDMDHENMFWYRQDPGLGLRLIYFSYDVKMKEKGDIPEGYSVSREKKERFSLILESASTNQTSMYLCASSPLVGETQYFGPGTRLLVL.

Only one count was recorded for this clone. The chain uses TRBV2 and TRBJ2-3, with 12 bases aligning to TRBD2. Germline V gives CDR1 SNHLY, CDR2 FYNNEI. This CDR3 contains 18 residues. V lost 2 bases, J lost 0 bases, and 6 bases stayed unmatched. In DNA, the CDR3 is TGTGCCAGCAGTGAACTAGCGGGAGGGCCGTCGAGCACAGATACGCAGTATTTT. It encodes CASSELAGGPSSTDTQYF. Full variable domain (missing parts from reference TRBV2 and TRBJ2-3): EPEVTQTPSHQVTQMGQEVILRCVPISNHLYFYWYRQILGQKVEFLVSFYNNEISEKSEIFDDQFSVERPDGSNFTLKIRSTKLEDSAMYFCASSELAGGPSSTDTQYFGPGTRLTVL.

The V call is TRBV27, the J call TRBJ2-7; D is ambiguous. Germline assignment: CDR1 MNHEY and CDR2 SMNVEV (reference sequence). Trimming cost V 10 bases and J 2 bases, with 15 bases left between them. There are 13 residues in the CDR3. Here the CDR3 DNA reads TGTGCCACCCGCCCAGGTGGAGCCTACGAGCAGTACTTC. This codes for CATRPGGAYEQYF.

The gene calls are TRBV27 and TRBJ2-7; D call uncertain. From germline, CDR1 is MNHEY and CDR2 SMNVEV (reference sequence). Trimming left V 0 bases short and J 3 bases short, with 9 bases between. The CDR3 contains 14 residues. The CDR3 DNA follows: TGTGCCAGCAGTTTATCGGGCAGCCTCTACGAGCAGTACTTC. It yields the protein CASSLSGSLYEQYF.

The chain links TRBV10-1 to TRBJ1-1; D uncertain. V lost 9 bases and J lost 0, with 8 bases in between. The CDR3 has 12 amino acids. Germline assignment: CDR1 WNHNN and CDR2 SYGVQD (reference sequence). This chain's CDR3 is CASTVLNTEAFF. For the CDR3, the DNA is TGCGCCAGTACCGTGCTGAACACTGAAGCTTTCTTT.

The V gene is TRBV5-4, the J gene TRBJ2-7; 10 bases align to TRBD2. V dropped 0 bases and J dropped 5; count of bases not matched to a gene: 8. The germline CDR1 and CDR2 sequences are SGHNT and YYREEE (reference sequence). The CDR3 runs 16 residues. Here the CDR3 reads CASSLDLAGAWDEQYF. For the CDR3, the DNA is TGTGCCAGCAGCTTGGATCTAGCGGGAGCTTGGGACGAGCAGTACTTC.

The chain is built from TRBV6-1 and TRBJ2-7; D tentatively fits TRBD1 or TRBD2 (5 bases each). CDR1 and CDR2 from the germline V gene are MNHNS and SASEGT. CDR3 size: 15 residues. The V end lost 1 base, the J end lost 2 bases, and 12 bases lay between the germline ends. The CDR3 DNA reads TGTGCCAGCAGTGAAGGATGGGGGACGACCTACGAGCAGTACTTC. Translation: CASSEGWGTTYEQYF.

The J gene is TRBJ2-7, the V gene TRBV13, with TRBD1 matching over 8 bases. In germline, CDR1 is PRHDT, CDR2 FYEKMQ (reference sequence). This CDR3 has 16 residues. V trimming: 4 bases; J trimming: 6 bases; junction bases outside the gene matches: 14. DNA of the CDR3: TGTGCCAGCAGCTACACAGGGGGAATTGGGCTATTCGAGCAGTACTTC. It translates to CASSYTGGIGLFEQYF.

This clone was recorded only once. The CDR3, as DNA: TGTGCCAGCAGCTCCGGGGGGGGACAGGGAGAGTTTGTTGGAGGGTACACCTTC. This encodes CASSSGGGQGEFVGGYTF. V gene TRBV7-9 combines with J gene TRBJ1-2; 9 nucleotides line up with TRBD1. CDR1 and CDR2 from the germline V gene are SEHNR and FQNEAQ (reference sequence). J gave up 11 bases and V 4 bases, and 23 bases lay outside the gene matches. CDR3 size: 18 residues.

V and J are TRBV5-1 and TRBJ1-1; D gene ambiguous. V was pared by 0 bases and J by 0 bases, with 9 bases between. Germline CDR1 SGHRS, CDR2 YFSETQ. CDR3 length equals 15 residues. The CDR3 region has the DNA TGCGCCAGCAGCTTGGTAGGAGAAATGAACACTGAAGCTTTCTTT. This sequence encodes CASSLVGEMNTEAFF.

The CDR3 here is CASSFGANEQFF. Here the CDR3 DNA reads TGTGCCAGCAGCTTCGGTGCGAATGAGCAGTTCTTC. The J gene is TRBJ2-1, the V gene TRBV7-3; D gene uncertain. V dropped 3 bases and J dropped 7 bases, with 7 bases sitting between them. The V gene's germline CDR1 is SGHTA and CDR2 FQGTGA. This CDR3 contains 12 residues.

The rearrangement uses TRBV5-6 and TRBJ2-1; 7 positions match TRBD2. With 9 bases clipped from V and 7 bases from J, the junction kept 16 bases outside the gene matches. The CDR3 loop spans 15 amino acids. Germline V gives CDR1 SGHDT, CDR2 YYEEEE. The CDR3 loop is CATSPGLGAGNEQFF. DNA of the CDR3: TGTGCCACATCCCCCGGACTAGGGGCTGGTAATGAGCAGTTCTTC.

V and J are TRBV7-8 and TRBJ2-7, with D tentatively TRBD1 or TRBD2 (5 bases each). CDR3 length: 14 amino acids. The ends were cut back, 5 bases at V and 4 bases at J, with 15 bases in the middle. CDR1 and CDR2 from the germline V gene are SGHVS and FQNEAQ. CDR3 amino acids: CASSLGSGTYEQYF. In DNA form, the CDR3 reads TGTGCCAGCAGCCTCGGCTCCGGGACGTACGAGCAGTACTTC.

The chain recombines TRBV2 with TRBJ1-1; D possibly corresponds to TRBD1 (5 bases). Trimming took 3 bases from V and 3 from J, leaving 8 bases between them. Germline loops: CDR1 SNHLY, CDR2 FYNNEI. The CDR3 has 13 amino acids. CDR3 in amino acids: CASSEAGHTEAFF. The CDR3 DNA sequence: TGTGCCAGCAGTGAGGCGGGGCACACTGAAGCTTTCTTT.

The V and J genes are TRBV7-2 and TRBJ1-4, with TRBD1 identical over 11 bases. CDR1 SGHTA and CDR2 FQGNSA come from the germline V gene. CDR3 size: 15 residues. The V and J ends lost 5 bases and 8 bases, in that order; junction bases with no gene match: 7. CDR3 DNA sequence: TGTGCCAGCAGCCTAGGGACAGGGGGAGGGGAAAAACTGTTTTTT. Protein: CASSLGTGGGEKLFF.

The chain couples TRBV29-1 to TRBJ1-3, with D unresolved. This CDR3 is 15 amino acids long. CDR1 is SQVTM and CDR2 is ANQGSEA in the germline V gene. Trimming took 1 base from V and 0 from J, leaving 10 bases between them. DNA of the CDR3: TGCAGCGTTGAAGCGGGCCCGAACTCTGGAAACACCATATATTTT. It translates to CSVEAGPNSGNTIYF.

The chain is built from TRBV13 and TRBJ2-7, with TRBD2 identical over 12 bases. The CDR3 length is 15 residues. Per the germline V gene, CDR1 is PRHDT and CDR2 is FYEKMQ (reference sequence). Trimming took 5 bases from V and 1 from J; bases not matched to a gene: 3. CDR3 nucleotide sequence: TGTGCCAGCAGCCAGGGACTAGCGGGTTCCTACGAGCAGTACTTC. Amino acids: CASSQGLAGSYEQYF. The variable domain in full, with the rest retrieved from reference TRBV13 and TRBJ2-7, is AAGVIQSPRHLIKEKRETATLKCYPIPRHDTVYWYQQGPGQDPQFLISFYEKMQSDKGSIPDRFSAQQFSDYHSELNMSSLELGDSALYFCASSQGLAGSYEQYFGPGTRLTVT.

The chain has TRBV4-1 and TRBJ2-3; D unclear. With 0 bases removed from V and 0 bases from J, the gap between germline ends came to 13 bases. CDR1 is MGHRA and CDR2 is YSYEKL in the germline V gene. This CDR3 is 17 amino acids long. CDR3 residues: CASSQESGVSSTDTQYF. DNA of the CDR3: TGCGCCAGCAGCCAAGAGTCTGGTGTCTCTAGCACAGATACGCAGTATTTT.

J is TRBJ1-2 and V is TRBV4-2, with D possibly matching TRBD1 (6 bases). The CDR3 totals 17 residues. Germline loops: CDR1 LGHNA, CDR2 YNFKEQ. V lost 5 bases to trimming and J lost 1 base, with 20 bases between them. The chain's CDR3 is CASSSGVQGRVNYGYTF. CDR3 nucleotides: TGTGCCAGCAGCTCAGGGGTGCAGGGGAGGGTTAACTATGGCTACACCTTC.

This sequence joins TRBV28 and TRBJ2-7, with a tentative D call TRBD1 (5 bases). Germline V gene data show CDR1 as MDHEN and CDR2 as SYDVKM. V lost 7 bases, J lost 0 bases, and 13 bases lay in between. The CDR3 is 14 amino acids. The CDR3 nucleotides read TGTGCCAGCAAAAGTGCAGGGAACTCCTACGAGCAGTACTTC. Translating it yields CASKSAGNSYEQYF.

This clone was found once. The chain combines TRBV6-1 with TRBJ2-4; TRBD2 might be the D (5 bases). The length of the CDR3 is 17 residues. Trimming took off 0 bases at V and 0 bases at J, with 12 bases between the two ends. Per the germline V gene, CDR1 is MNHNS and CDR2 is SASEGT. CDR3 coding DNA: TGTGCCAGCAGTGAAGCGCGCGGAGGATTAGCCAAAAACATTCAGTACTTC. The encoded protein is CASSEARGGLAKNIQYF.

J is TRBJ1-1 and V is TRBV30; D is uncertain. The germline CDR1 and CDR2 sequences are GTSNPN and SVGIG (reference sequence). Trimming stripped 3 bases from V and 2 bases from J, with 13 bases between. The CDR3 has 14 amino acids. The CDR3 here is CAWRWGFGNTEAFF. In DNA, the CDR3 is TGTGCCTGGAGGTGGGGATTCGGAAACACTGAAGCTTTCTTT.

The chain couples TRBV27 to TRBJ2-1; D tentatively reads TRBD1 or TRBD2 (6 bases each). V lost 0 bases, J lost 2 bases, and 11 bases lay in between. This CDR3 region has 16 residues. Germline V gene lookup returns CDR1 MNHEY and CDR2 SMNVEV (reference sequence). CDR3: CASSLSPGAAYNEQFF. The CDR3 DNA sequence: TGTGCCAGCAGTTTATCGCCGGGGGCGGCCTACAATGAGCAGTTCTTC.

This clone was seen only a few times. The V gene is TRBV27, the J gene TRBJ1-2; D perhaps matches TRBD1 (6 bases). V lost 6 bases, J lost 3 bases, and 14 bases lay in between. The CDR3 runs 14 residues. Germline CDR1 MNHEY, CDR2 SMNVEV (reference sequence). The CDR3 region is CASREGGSHYGYTF. As DNA, the CDR3 is TGTGCCAGCAGGGAGGGGGGGAGTCACTATGGCTACACCTTC.

The V call is TRBV10-2, the J call TRBJ2-7, with D perhaps being TRBD1 or TRBD2 (5 bases each). The V gene's germline CDR1 is WSHSY and CDR2 SAAADI. The CDR3 length is 15 residues. Trimming took off 6 bases at V and 3 bases at J, with 18 bases between the two ends. Written as DNA, the CDR3 is TGCGCCAGCAGGGAGATGGGGACGGAGATCTACGAGCAGTACTTC. Its protein is CASREMGTEIYEQYF.

The chain employs TRBV29-1 and TRBJ2-1; a weak D match, TRBD2 (5 bases). Per the germline V gene, CDR1 is SQVTM and CDR2 is ANQGSEA. The CDR3 covers 15 residues. Deletions cut 1 base from V and 6 bases from J, with 16 bases between. CDR3 bases: TGCAGCGTTGAAGGGTGGACCGATGGAGGCAATGAGCAGTTCTTC. Translated, it gives CSVEGWTDGGNEQFF.

The rearrangement links TRBV28 to TRBJ2-2; D is unclear. Trimming stripped 7 bases from V and 7 bases from J, with 7 bases between. The CDR3 is 11 amino acids. Germline V gene sequence: CDR1 MDHEN, CDR2 SYDVKM. CDR3 loop: CASTHIGELFF. CDR3 nucleotides: TGTGCCAGCACTCATATCGGGGAGCTGTTTTTT.

The V and J genes are TRBV4-2 and TRBJ2-1, with TRBD1 matching 8 bases. Germline V gives CDR1 LGHNA, CDR2 YNFKEQ. This CDR3 has 13 residues. Trimming took 5 bases from V and 6 from J; bases not matched to a gene: 3. The DNA for the CDR3 is TGTGCCAGCAGCGACGGGACAGGCAATGAGCAGTTCTTC. The encoded protein is CASSDGTGNEQFF.

This chain uses TRBV10-3 with TRBJ1-2; no reliable D call. CDR1 and CDR2 from the germline V gene are ENHRY and SYGVKD. This CDR3 contains 14 residues. Trimming pared 6 bases from V and 5 bases from J, leaving 16 bases between. The CDR3 here is CAISPEGSWYGYTF. In nucleotides, the CDR3 is TGTGCCATCAGCCCGGAGGGCTCGTGGTATGGCTACACCTTC.